These 22 T cell receptor beta chains came from one sample sequenced in a study of breast tumors, draining lymph nodes, adjacent tissues. Samples came from axillary lymph nodes draining the breast cancer. TCRdb re-analysed the multiplex PCR reads in MiXCR, keeping a single row per CDR3 protein. The data contain over 150,000 distinct CDR3 sequences, roughly 29% of them seen just once; the ten biggest clones take up 4% to 5.5%. What was sequenced was axillary lymph node tissue. The source of these receptors is a female donor with breast cancer. Some clones in this sample may be carry-over from other donors' samples.

Comment on this clonotype: As the CDR3 is not closed by the conserved phenylalanine or tryptophan, this likely results from a read error. No DNA is shown, since the ends of the CDR3 on it are uncertain; the CDR3 is the one TCRdb lists. The V gene is TRBV7-6, the J gene TRBJ1-3; TRBD1 was called by the table and not checked on the DNA. 13 amino acids form the CDR3, both terminal residues included. Germline V gene lookup returns CDR1 SGHVS and CDR2 FNYEAQ. The chain's CDR3 is CASSLAVNRGANT.

There are many counts of this clonotype. V is TRBV11-2 and J is TRBJ1-4; 11 nucleotides align to TRBD1. V shed 4 bases, J shed 1 base, and the junction held 2 bases outside the gene matches. This CDR3 is 16 amino acids long. The V gene's germline CDR1 is SGHAT and CDR2 FQNNGV. The CDR3 loop reads CASSYGTGGTNEKLFF. Here the CDR3 DNA reads TGTGCCAGCAGCTACGGGACAGGGGGAACTAATGAAAAACTGTTTTTT.

Worth noting for this clonotype: Compared with germline, one end of the junction differs, possibly owing to a read error. The V call is TRBV20-1, the J call TRBJ2-1, with 11 positions matching TRBD2. CDR3 length equals 14 residues. Looked up from germline, CDR1 is DFQATT and CDR2 is SNEGSKA (reference sequence). CDR3: CSATGTSGYTEQFF. CDR3 sequence (DNA): TGCAGTGCTACAGGGACTAGCGGATACACTGAGCAGTTCTTC.

This clonotype was counted at least ten times. The rearrangement links TRBV6-6 to TRBJ2-7; perhaps D is TRBD1 or TRBD2 (5 bases each). The V end lost 7 bases, the J end lost 2 bases, and 12 bases lay between the germline ends. Germline V gives CDR1 MNHNY, CDR2 SVGAGI (reference sequence). The CDR3 sequence is 13 residues long. CDR3 loop: CASTLRGTYEQYF. As DNA, the CDR3 is TGTGCCAGCACCCTCCGGGGCACCTACGAGCAGTACTTC.

With regard to this clonotype: This may arise from a read error, as a much more abundant clone is one base away. The chain couples TRBV3-1 to TRBJ2-3; maybe TRBD1 (6 bases). Per the germline V gene, CDR1 is LGHDT and CDR2 is YNNKEL (reference sequence). The CDR3 has 15 residues. The CDR3 sequence is CPSSQVLGARDTQYF. The CDR3 nucleotides are TGTCCCAGCAGCCAAGTCTTGGGGGCGAGGGATACGCAGTATTTT.

The gene calls are TRBV11-2 and TRBJ1-2; 7 bases are shared with TRBD1. CDR1 and CDR2 (germline): SGHAT, FQNNGV. The CDR3 length is 13 residues. V gave up 5 bases and J gave up 8 bases; unmatched junction bases: 8. CDR3 loop: CASSNQKGAGYTF. The CDR3 DNA follows: TGTGCCAGCAGCAATCAAAAGGGGGCAGGCTACACCTTC.

With respect to this clonotype: A much larger clone sits a single nucleotide away, making a read error possible. Since the CDR3 does not end with the conserved phenylalanine or tryptophan, this likely comes from a read error. The chain joins TRBV19 to TRBJ2-1; 7 positions agree with TRBD2. V trimming: 3 bases; J trimming: 0 bases; junction bases outside the gene matches: 5. The germline CDR1 and CDR2 sequences are LNHDA and SQIVND (reference sequence). This CDR3 region has 16 residues. The CDR3 nucleotides are TGTGCCAGTAGTATCTGGCGGGGGACCTCCTACAATGAGCAGTTCTCC. Its protein is CASSIWRGTSYNEQFS.

This clonotype showed up just once. At one end, the junction sequence differs from germline, possibly due to a read error. This sequence joins TRBV7-9 and TRBJ1-3, with TRBD1 matching 8 bases. The CDR3 runs 18 residues. Germline V gene lookup returns CDR1 SEHNR and CDR2 FQNEAQ (reference sequence). The CDR3 sequence is CASSWGTGGKSFGNTIYF. The CDR3 nucleotides read TGCGCCAGCAGTTGGGGGACAGGCGGTAAAAGCTTTGGAAACACCATATATTTT.

The chain employs TRBV11-2 and TRBJ2-6, with D perhaps given as TRBD1 or TRBD2 (5 bases each). V lost 3 bases, J lost 15 bases, and 18 bases lay in between. The CDR3 is made up of 14 amino acids. CDR1 is SGHAT and CDR2 is FQNNGV in the germline V gene. The DNA for the CDR3 is TGTGCCAGCAGCTTCGATCCTGGGGGTAGCGCCCTGACTTTC. Protein sequence: CASSFDPGGSALTF.

There are many counts of this clonotype. The J gene is TRBJ1-5, the V gene TRBV19; a possible D gene is TRBD1 (6 bases). The CDR3 has 16 amino acids. Germline values: CDR1 LNHDA, CDR2 SQIVND (reference sequence). V was trimmed by 4 bases and J by 2 bases, leaving 15 bases between them. The CDR3 sequence: CASSTNRVEGNQPQHF. CDR3 nucleotides: TGTGCCAGTAGTACGAACAGGGTCGAGGGCAATCAGCCCCAGCATTTT.

This clonotype was found many times. This chain links TRBV19 with TRBJ1-2, with D perhaps matching TRBD1 (5 bases). Trimming removed 5 bases from V and 8 bases from J, with 12 bases in between. This CDR3 comprises 12 residues. Germline V CDR1 and CDR2: LNHDA, SQIVND (reference sequence). The CDR3 sequence: CASSPGRLGYTF. DNA for the CDR3: TGTGCCAGTAGTCCGGGACGGCTGGGCTACACCTTC. Full variable domain (rest looked up from reference TRBV19 and TRBJ1-2): DGGITQSPKYLFRKEGQNVTLSCEQNLNHDAMYWYRQDPGQGLRLIYYSQIVNDFQKGDIAEGYSVSREKKESFPLTVTSAQKNPTAFYLCASSPGRLGYTFGSGTRLTVV.

V is TRBV6-2 or TRBV6-3 and J is TRBJ2-3, with 9 nucleotides matching TRBD2. The CDR3 totals 16 residues. Germline V gene data show CDR1 as MNHEY and CDR2 as SVGEGT. V shed 7 bases and J 2 bases; nucleotides not matched to a gene: 10. The CDR3 nucleotides read TGTGCCAGCAAGGAAGGTAGCGGGAGTGCCACAGATACGCAGTATTTT. It codes for CASKEGSGSATDTQYF.

A remark on this clonotype: A much larger clone differs from this one at a single base, so this may be a read error. The rearrangement uses TRBV20-1 and TRBJ2-2; 14 nucleotides align to TRBD2. The ends lost 5 bases at V and 4 bases at J; junction bases unmatched: 6. Germline V lookup: CDR1 DFQATT, CDR2 SNEGSKA (reference sequence). The CDR3 is made up of 16 amino acids. CDR3 bases: TGCAGTGCTTCCGGGACTAGCGGGAGTTCCACCGGGGAGCTGTTTTTT. Protein sequence: CSASGTSGSSTGELFF.

This clonotype was seen at least ten times. V usage is TRBV3-1 and J usage is TRBJ2-2, with D uncertain. V was trimmed by 6 bases and J by 4 bases, leaving 9 bases between them. Germline V gene lookup returns CDR1 LGHDT and CDR2 YNNKEL (reference sequence). The CDR3 contains 13 residues. CDR3 in DNA: TGTGCCAGCAGTCGAGCAGGCACCGGGGAGCTGTTTTTT. Amino acid sequence: CASSRAGTGELFF.

The chain recombines TRBV29-1 with TRBJ1-1, with no clear D. The germline V gene has CDR1 SQVTM and CDR2 ANQGSEA. The CDR3 runs to 12 residues. With 7 bases removed from V and 0 bases from J, the gap between germline ends came to 9 bases. CDR3: CSAQSLNTEAFF. Here the CDR3 DNA reads TGCAGCGCTCAAAGTTTGAACACTGAAGCTTTCTTT.

The table lists this clonotype with many counts. The chain is built from TRBV24-1 and TRBJ2-1; D might be TRBD1 (6 bases). Per the germline V gene, CDR1 is KGHDR and CDR2 is SFDVKD. CDR3 length: 12 residues. Trimming shortened V by 4 bases and J by 16 bases, and 16 bases separated the two germline ends. Here the CDR3 DNA reads TGTGCCACCAGTGAAGGCAGGGACACTAGATTCTTC. This gives the protein CATSEGRDTRFF.

At least ten counts were recorded for this clonotype. The chain links TRBV6-5 to TRBJ2-7; perhaps TRBD1 as D (5 bases). V gave up 4 bases and J gave up 2 bases, with 9 bases separating them. This CDR3 spans 13 amino acids. The germline V gene encodes CDR1 MNHEY and CDR2 SVGAGI. As DNA, the CDR3 is TGTGCCAGCAGTTCTCCAGGGACCTACGAGCAGTACTTC. Its translation: CASSSPGTYEQYF.

This clonotype was detected only a few times. The chain employs TRBV30 and TRBJ2-5; 11 bases agree with TRBD1. This CDR3 is 16 amino acids long. Germline-derived CDR1 and CDR2 are GTSNPN and SVGIG (reference sequence). Unmatched junction bases numbered 7, after V lost 3 bases and J lost 1 base. The CDR3 sequence: CAWRPGDRGSQETQYF. In DNA form, the CDR3 reads TGTGCCTGGAGGCCAGGGGACAGGGGGTCCCAAGAGACCCAGTACTTC.

This clonotype has ten or more counts. The chain is built from TRBV5-1 and TRBJ2-1, with 10 positions matching TRBD2. Losses at the gene ends were 0 bases for V and 6 bases for J; bases not matched to a gene: 6. The CDR3 sequence is 16 residues long. The germline CDR1 and CDR2 sequences are SGHRS and YFSETQ. Written as DNA, the CDR3 is TGCGCCAGCAGCTTGGTACTAGCGGGAATTGGCAATGAGCAGTTCTTC. It specifies CASSLVLAGIGNEQFF.

This chain links TRBV20-1 with TRBJ1-1, with a tentative D call TRBD1 (6 bases). Germline V gene lookup returns CDR1 DFQATT and CDR2 SNEGSKA (reference sequence). V was cut by 5 bases and J by 4 bases, with 11 bases left in between. This CDR3 has 12 amino acids. In DNA form, the CDR3 reads TGCAGTGCTTTAGGGGGGACCACTGAAGCTTTCTTT. It specifies CSALGGTTEAFF.

Remarks on this clonotype: Compared with germline, one end of the junction differs, possibly owing to a read error. V and J are TRBV6-2 or TRBV6-3 and TRBJ2-7; D perhaps matches TRBD1 (6 bases). This CDR3 is 14 amino acids long. Germline CDR1 is MNHEY and CDR2 is SVGEGT. The DNA of the CDR3 is TGTGCCAGCAGTAAGACAGGCGTCTCCTACGGGCAGTACTTC. This gives the protein CASSKTGVSYGQYF.

This clonotype was detected many times. The V gene is TRBV5-1, the J gene TRBJ1-4, with D maybe TRBD1 (5 bases). Trimming shortened V by 4 bases and J by 6 bases, and 13 bases separated the two germline ends. Per germline, CDR1 SGHRS and CDR2 YFSETQ. This CDR3 is built from 14 residues. CDR3 protein: CASSTWGVDEKLFF. For the CDR3, the DNA is TGCGCCAGCAGCACCTGGGGGGTCGATGAAAAACTGTTTTTT.